This entry lists 2 T cell receptor beta chains sequenced from one sample in a study of T-cell reconstitution after alpha-beta-depleted transplantation in children. Preparing the TCRbeta library involved the use of unique molecular identifiers. TCRdb processed the PCR reads anew with MiXCR; each CDR3 protein has one entry. The sample comprises 380,000 or so distinct CDR3 sequences, roughly 14% of which are singletons, and around 4.5% rests with the top ten. The material sequenced was PBMCs, taken from the stem cell graft. The receptors come from a human donor who donated a stem cell graft to a child with Fanconi anemia.

This clonotype occurred a few times. The chain couples TRBV3-1 to TRBJ1-2, with 7 bases matching TRBD1. After removal of 5 bases from V and 2 bases from J, the junction contained 8 bases not matched to a gene. Germline V gene data show CDR1 as LGHDT and CDR2 as YNNKEL (reference sequence). This CDR3 spans 15 amino acids. The CDR3 region has the DNA TGTGCCAGCAGCTCCAAGCTGGGACAGAACTATGGCTACACCTTC. It is translated as CASSSKLGQNYGYTF.

This clonotype was detected many times. The rearrangement links TRBV4-3 to TRBJ1-1; the match to TRBD1 covers 9 bases. V lost 6 bases and J lost 3; bases outside the gene matches: 8. This CDR3 has 15 residues. The germline V gene encodes CDR1 LGHNA and CDR2 YSLEER. CDR3 in amino acids: CASSNKQGAHTEAFF. The CDR3 DNA reads TGCGCCAGCAGTAATAAACAGGGGGCGCACACTGAAGCTTTCTTT.